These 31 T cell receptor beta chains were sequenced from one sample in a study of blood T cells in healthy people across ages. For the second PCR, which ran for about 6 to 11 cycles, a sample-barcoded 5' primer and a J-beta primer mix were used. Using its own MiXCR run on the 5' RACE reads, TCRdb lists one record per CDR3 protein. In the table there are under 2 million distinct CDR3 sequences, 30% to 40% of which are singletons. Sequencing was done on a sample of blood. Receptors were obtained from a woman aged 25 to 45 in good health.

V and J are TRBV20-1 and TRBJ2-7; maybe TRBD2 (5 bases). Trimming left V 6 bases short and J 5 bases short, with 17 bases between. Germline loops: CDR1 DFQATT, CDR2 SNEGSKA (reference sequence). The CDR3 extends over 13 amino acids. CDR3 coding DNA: TGCAGTGCGTACGGGAAGGTGACCCACGAGCAGTACTTC. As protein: CSAYGKVTHEQYF.

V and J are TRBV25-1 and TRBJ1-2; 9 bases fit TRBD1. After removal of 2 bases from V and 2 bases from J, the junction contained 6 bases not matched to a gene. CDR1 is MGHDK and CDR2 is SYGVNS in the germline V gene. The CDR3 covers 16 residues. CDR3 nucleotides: TGTGCCAGCAGTGAAAGCCGGGGACAGGGAAACTATGGCTACACCTTC. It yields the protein CASSESRGQGNYGYTF.

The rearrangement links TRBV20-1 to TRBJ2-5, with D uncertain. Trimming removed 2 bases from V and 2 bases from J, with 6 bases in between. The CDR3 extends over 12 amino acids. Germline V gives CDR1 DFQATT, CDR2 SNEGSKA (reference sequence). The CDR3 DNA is TGCAGTGCTAGATTTGTTCAAGAGACCCAGTACTTC. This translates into CSARFVQETQYF.

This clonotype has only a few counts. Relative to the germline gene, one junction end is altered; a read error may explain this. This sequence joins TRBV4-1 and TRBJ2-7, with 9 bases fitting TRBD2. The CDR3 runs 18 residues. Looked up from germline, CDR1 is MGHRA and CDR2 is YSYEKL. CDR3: CASSQEHLAGFSSYEQYF. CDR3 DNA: TGCGCCAGCAGCCAAGAACATCTAGCGGGATTCTCCTCCTACGAACAGTACTTC.

CDR3 coding DNA: TGCAGTGCTAGAGATGCCCAGGGATCCTCCTACGAGCAGTACTTC. Amino acid sequence: CSARDAQGSSYEQYF. The chain has TRBV20-1 and TRBJ2-7; possible D gene TRBD1, 5 bases. This CDR3 is built from 15 residues. V shed 0 bases and J shed 0 bases, with 12 bases lying between them. Germline V gene sequence: CDR1 DFQATT, CDR2 SNEGSKA (reference sequence).

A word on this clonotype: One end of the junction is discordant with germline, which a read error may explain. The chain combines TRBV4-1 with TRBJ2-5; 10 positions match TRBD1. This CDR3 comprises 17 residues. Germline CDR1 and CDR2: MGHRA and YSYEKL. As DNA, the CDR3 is TGCACCAGCAGCCAAGGATGGGACAGGGGAGGACAAGAGACCCAGTACTTC. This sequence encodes CTSSQGWDRGGQETQYF.

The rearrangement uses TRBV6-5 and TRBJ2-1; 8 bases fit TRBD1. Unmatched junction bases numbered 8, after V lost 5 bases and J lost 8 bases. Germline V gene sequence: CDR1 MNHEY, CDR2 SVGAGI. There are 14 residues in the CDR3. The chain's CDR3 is CASSGQGRSDEQFF. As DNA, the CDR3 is TGTGCCAGCAGTGGACAGGGTAGGAGCGATGAGCAGTTCTTC.

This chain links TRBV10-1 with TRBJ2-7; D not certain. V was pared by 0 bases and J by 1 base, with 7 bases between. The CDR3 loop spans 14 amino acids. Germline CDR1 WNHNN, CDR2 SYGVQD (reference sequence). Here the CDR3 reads CASSESTISYEQYF. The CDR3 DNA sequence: TGCGCCAGCAGTGAGTCTACAATTTCCTACGAGCAGTACTTC.

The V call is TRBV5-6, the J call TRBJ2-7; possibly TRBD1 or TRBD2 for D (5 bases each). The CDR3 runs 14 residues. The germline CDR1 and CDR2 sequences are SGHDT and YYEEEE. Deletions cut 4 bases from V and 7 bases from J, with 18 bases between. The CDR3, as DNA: TGTGCCAGCAGCGACCGGGACCACTATCGGGAGCAGTACTTC. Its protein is CASSDRDHYREQYF.

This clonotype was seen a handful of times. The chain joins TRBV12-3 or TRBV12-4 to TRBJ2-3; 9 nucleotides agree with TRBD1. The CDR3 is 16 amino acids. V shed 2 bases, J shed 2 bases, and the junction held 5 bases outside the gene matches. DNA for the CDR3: TGTGCCAGCAGTTTACCCCGACAGGGGGTCACAGATACGCAGTATTTT. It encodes CASSLPRQGVTDTQYF.

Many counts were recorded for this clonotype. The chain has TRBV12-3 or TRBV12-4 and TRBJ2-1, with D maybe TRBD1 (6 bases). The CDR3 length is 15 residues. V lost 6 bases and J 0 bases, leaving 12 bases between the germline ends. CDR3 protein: CASRDGTPSYNEQFF. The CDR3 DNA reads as TGTGCCAGCAGGGACGGGACACCCTCCTACAATGAGCAGTTCTTC.

Written as DNA, the CDR3 is TGTGCCAGCAGCCAAAGTCTGCCCTATGGCTACACCTTC. Protein: CASSQSLPYGYTF. The chain is built from TRBV3-1 and TRBJ1-2; no clear D. This CDR3 is 13 amino acids long. The V end was cut by 2 bases, the J end by 4 bases, with 8 bases between. Germline loops: CDR1 LGHDT, CDR2 YNNKEL (reference sequence). The variable domain in full, completed from reference TRBV3-1 and TRBJ1-2, reads DTAVSQTPKYLVTQMGNDKSIKCEQNLGHDTMYWYKQDSKKFLKIMFSYNNKELIINETVPNRFSPKSPDKAHLNLHINSLELGDSAVYFCASSQSLPYGYTFGSGTRLTVV.

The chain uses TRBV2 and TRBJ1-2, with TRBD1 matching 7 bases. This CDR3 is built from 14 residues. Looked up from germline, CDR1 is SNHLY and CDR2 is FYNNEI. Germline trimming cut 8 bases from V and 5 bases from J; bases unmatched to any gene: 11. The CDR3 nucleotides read TGTGCCAGCGGGGAGTCCGGGACAGCGTATGGCTACACCTTC. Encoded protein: CASGESGTAYGYTF.

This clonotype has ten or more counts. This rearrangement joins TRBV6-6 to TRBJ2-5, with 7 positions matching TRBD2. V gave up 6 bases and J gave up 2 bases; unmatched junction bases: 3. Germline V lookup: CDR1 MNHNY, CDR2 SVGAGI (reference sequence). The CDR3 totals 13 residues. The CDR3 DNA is TGTGCCAGCAGCCGACTAGCACAAGAGACCCAGTACTTC. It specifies CASSRLAQETQYF.

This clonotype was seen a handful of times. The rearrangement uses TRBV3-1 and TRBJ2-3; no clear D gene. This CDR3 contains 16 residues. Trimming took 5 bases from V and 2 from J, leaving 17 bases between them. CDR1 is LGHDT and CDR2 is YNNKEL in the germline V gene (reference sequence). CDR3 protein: CASSIGVLESTDTQYF. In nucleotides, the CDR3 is TGTGCCAGCAGCATCGGTGTCCTCGAATCCACAGATACGCAGTATTTT.

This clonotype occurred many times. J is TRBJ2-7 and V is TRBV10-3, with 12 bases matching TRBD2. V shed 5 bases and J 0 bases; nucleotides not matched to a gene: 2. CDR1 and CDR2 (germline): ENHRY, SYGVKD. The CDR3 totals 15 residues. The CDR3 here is CAISMTSGGSYEQYF. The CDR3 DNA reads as TGTGCCATCAGTATGACTAGCGGGGGCTCCTACGAGCAGTACTTC.

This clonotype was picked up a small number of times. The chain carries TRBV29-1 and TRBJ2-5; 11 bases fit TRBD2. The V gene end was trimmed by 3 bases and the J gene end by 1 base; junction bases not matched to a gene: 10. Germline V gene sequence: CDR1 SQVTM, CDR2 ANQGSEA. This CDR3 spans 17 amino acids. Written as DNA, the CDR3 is TGCAGCGTTGAGTGGGGTAGGACTAGCGGGTCCCAAGAGACCCAGTACTTC. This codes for CSVEWGRTSGSQETQYF.

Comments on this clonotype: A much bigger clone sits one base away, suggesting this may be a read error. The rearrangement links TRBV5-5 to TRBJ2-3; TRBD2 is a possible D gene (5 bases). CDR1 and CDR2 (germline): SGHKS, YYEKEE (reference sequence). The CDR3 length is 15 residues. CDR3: CASSPGRGFTDTRYF. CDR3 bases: TGTGCCAGCAGCCCCGGACGGGGTTTCACAGATACGCGGTATTTT.

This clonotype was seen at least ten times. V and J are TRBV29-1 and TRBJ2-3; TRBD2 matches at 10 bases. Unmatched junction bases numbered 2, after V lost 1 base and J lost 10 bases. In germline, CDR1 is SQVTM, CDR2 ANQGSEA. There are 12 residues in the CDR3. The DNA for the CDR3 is TGCAGCGTTGAAGCTAGCGGGAGAGCGCAGTATTTT. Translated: CSVEASGRAQYF.

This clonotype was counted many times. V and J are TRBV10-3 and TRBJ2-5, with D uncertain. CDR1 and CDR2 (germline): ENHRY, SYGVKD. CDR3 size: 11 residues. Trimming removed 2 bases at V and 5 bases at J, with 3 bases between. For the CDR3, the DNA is TGTGCCATCAGTGAGGCCGAGACCCAGTACTTC. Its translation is CAISEAETQYF.

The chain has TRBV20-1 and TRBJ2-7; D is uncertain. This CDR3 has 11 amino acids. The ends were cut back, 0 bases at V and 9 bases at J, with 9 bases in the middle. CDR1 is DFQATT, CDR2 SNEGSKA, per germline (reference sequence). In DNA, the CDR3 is TGCAGTGCTAGAGATAAGAGTGGGCAGTACTTC. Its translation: CSARDKSGQYF.

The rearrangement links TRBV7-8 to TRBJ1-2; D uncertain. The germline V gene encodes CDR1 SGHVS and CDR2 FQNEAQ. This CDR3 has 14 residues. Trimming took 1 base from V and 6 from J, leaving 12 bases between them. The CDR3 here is CASSLVRGPNGYTF. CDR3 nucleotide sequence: TGTGCCAGCAGCTTAGTAAGAGGGCCCAATGGCTACACCTTC.

CDR3 coding DNA: TGCGCCAGCAGCGTTATTCCGGGACAGAATGAGCAGTTCTTC. The encoded protein is CASSVIPGQNEQFF. The chain links TRBV5-1 to TRBJ2-1; 7 bases map to TRBD1. The CDR3 length is 14 residues. The V gene end was trimmed by 4 bases and the J gene end by 7 bases; junction bases not matched to a gene: 8. Per germline, CDR1 SGHRS and CDR2 YFSETQ.

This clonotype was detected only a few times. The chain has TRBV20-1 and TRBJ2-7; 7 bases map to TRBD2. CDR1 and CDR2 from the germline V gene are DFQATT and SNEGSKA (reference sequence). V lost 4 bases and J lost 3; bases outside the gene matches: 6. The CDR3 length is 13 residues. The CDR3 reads CSAIRGEVYEQYF. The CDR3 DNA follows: TGCAGTGCTATACGGGGGGAGGTCTACGAGCAGTACTTC.

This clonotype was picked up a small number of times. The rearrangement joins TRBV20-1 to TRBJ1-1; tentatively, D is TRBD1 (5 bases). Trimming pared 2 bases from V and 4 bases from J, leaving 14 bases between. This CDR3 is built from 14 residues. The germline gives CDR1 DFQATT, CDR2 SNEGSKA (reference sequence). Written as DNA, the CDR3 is TGCAGTGCTAGACGAGAATGGGGCGCCACTGAAGCTTTCTTT. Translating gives CSARREWGATEAFF.

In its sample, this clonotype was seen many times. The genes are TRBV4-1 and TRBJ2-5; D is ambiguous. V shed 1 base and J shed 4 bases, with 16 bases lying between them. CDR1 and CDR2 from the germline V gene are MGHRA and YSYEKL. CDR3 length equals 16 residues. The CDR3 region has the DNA TGCGCCAGCAGCCAAGCTGGCGGTTTTATCGGAGAGACCCAGTACTTC. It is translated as CASSQAGGFIGETQYF.

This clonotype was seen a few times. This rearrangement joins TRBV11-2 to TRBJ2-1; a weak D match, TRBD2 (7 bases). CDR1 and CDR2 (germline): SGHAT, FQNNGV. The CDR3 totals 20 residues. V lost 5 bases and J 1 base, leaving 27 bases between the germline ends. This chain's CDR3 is CASSLHQGWGGARSYNEQFF. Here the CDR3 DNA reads TGTGCCAGCAGCCTCCACCAAGGTTGGGGGGGGGCCAGGTCCTACAATGAGCAGTTCTTC.

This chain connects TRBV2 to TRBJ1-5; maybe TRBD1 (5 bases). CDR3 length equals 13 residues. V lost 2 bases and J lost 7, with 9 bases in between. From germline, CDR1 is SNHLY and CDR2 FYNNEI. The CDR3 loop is CASSERGWQPQHF. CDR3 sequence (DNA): TGTGCCAGCAGTGAAAGGGGCTGGCAGCCCCAGCATTTT.

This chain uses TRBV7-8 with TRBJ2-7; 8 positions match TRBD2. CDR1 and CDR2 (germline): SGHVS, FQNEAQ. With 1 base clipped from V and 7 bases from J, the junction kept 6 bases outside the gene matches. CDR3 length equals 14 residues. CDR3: CASSLGSSGGEQYF. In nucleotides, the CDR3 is TGTGCCAGCAGCTTAGGGTCCAGCGGGGGTGAGCAGTACTTC.

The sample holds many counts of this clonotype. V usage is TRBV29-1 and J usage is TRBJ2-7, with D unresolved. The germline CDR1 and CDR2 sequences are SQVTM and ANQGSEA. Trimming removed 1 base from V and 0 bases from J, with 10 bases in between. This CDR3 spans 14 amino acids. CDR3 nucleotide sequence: TGCAGCGTTGAAGGGCCAGAAATCTCCTACGAGCAGTACTTC. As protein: CSVEGPEISYEQYF.

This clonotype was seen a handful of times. CDR3 amino acids: CATTAGTSTGELFF. The CDR3 nucleotides are TGTGCCACCACAGCTGGGACTAGCACCGGGGAGCTGTTTTTT. The chain links TRBV11-2 to TRBJ2-2, with 8 bases identical to TRBD2. V was pared by 10 bases and J by 4 bases, with 8 bases of the junction left unmatched. CDR1 is SGHAT and CDR2 is FQNNGV in the germline V gene. CDR3 size: 14 residues.